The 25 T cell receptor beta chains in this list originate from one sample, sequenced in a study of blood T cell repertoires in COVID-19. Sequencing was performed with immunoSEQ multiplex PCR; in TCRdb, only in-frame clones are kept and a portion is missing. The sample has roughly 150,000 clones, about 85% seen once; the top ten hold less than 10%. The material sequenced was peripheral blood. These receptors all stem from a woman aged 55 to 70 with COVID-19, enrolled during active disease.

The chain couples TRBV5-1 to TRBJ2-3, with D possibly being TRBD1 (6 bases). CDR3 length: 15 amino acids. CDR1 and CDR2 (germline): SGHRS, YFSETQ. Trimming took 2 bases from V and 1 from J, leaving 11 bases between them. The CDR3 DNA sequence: TGCGCCAGCAGCTTTCTCGGACAGCGCACAGATACGCAGTATTTT. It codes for CASSFLGQRTDTQYF. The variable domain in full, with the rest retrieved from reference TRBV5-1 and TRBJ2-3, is KAGVTQTPRYLIKTRGQQVTLSCSPISGHRSVSWYQQTPGQGLQFLFEYFSETQRNKGNFPGRFSGRQFSNSRSEMNVSTLELGDSALYLCASSFLGQRTDTQYFGPGTRLTVL.

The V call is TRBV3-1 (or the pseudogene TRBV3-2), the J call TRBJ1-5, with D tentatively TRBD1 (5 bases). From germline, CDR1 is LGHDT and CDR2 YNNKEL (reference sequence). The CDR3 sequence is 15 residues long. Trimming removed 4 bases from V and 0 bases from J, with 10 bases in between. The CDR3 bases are TGTGCCAGCAGCCCGACAGTCCTTAGCAATCAGCCCCAGCATTTT. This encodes CASSPTVLSNQPQHF.

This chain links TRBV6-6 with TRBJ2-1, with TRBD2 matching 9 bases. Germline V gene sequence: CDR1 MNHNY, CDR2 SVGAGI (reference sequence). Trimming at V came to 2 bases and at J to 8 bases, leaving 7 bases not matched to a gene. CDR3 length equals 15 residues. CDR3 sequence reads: CASSYPLAGRDEQFF. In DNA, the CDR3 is TGTGCCAGCAGTTACCCACTAGCGGGCAGGGATGAGCAGTTCTTC.

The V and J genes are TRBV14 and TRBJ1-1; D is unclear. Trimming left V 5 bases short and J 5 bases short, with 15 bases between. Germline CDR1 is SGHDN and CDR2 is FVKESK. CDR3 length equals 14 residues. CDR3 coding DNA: TGTGCCAGCAGCGCGAGGCCCCTCGGGACTGAAGCTTTCTTT. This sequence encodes CASSARPLGTEAFF.

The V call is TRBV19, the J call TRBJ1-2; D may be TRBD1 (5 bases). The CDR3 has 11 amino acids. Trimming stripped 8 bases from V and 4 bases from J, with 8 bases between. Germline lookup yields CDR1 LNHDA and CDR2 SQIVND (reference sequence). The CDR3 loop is CASGDSYGYTF. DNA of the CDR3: TGTGCCAGTGGCGACAGCTATGGCTACACCTTC.

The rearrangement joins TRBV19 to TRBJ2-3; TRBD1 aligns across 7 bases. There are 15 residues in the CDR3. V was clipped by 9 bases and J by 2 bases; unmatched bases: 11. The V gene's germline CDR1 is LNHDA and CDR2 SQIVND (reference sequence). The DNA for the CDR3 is TGTGCCAGCCGTACCGGGACAGCTCCCACAGATACGCAGTATTTT. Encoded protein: CASRTGTAPTDTQYF.

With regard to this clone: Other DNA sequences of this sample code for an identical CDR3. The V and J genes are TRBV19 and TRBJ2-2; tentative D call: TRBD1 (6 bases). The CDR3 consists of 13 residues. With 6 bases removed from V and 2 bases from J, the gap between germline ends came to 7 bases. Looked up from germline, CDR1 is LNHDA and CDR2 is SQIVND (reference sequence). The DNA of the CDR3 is TGTGCCAGTAGGGACAGCAACACCGGGGAGCTGTTTTTT. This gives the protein CASRDSNTGELFF.

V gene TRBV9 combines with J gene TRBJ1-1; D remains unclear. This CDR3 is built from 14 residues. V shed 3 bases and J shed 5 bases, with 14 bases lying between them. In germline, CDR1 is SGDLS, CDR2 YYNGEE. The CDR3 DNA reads TGTGCCAGCAGCGCCCCCCAGAGAGGAACTGAAGCTTTCTTT. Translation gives CASSAPQRGTEAFF.

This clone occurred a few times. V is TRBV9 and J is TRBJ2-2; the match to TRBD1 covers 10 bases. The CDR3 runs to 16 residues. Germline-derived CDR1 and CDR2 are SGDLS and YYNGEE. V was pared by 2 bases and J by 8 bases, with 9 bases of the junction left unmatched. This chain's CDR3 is CASSVDRGNVLGELFF. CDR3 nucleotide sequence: TGTGCCAGCAGCGTGGACAGGGGGAATGTGTTAGGGGAGCTGTTTTTT.

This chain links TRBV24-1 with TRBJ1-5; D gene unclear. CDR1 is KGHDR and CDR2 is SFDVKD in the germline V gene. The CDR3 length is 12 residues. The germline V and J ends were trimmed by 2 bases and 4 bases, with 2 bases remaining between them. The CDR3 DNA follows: TGTGCCACCAGTGATTCTAATCAGCCCCAGCATTTT. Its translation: CATSDSNQPQHF.

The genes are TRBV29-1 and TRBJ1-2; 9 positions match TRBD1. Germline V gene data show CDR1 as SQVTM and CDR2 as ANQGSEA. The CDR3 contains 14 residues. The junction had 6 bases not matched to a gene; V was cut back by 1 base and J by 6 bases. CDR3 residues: CSVEAGQGRNGYTF. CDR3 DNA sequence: TGCAGCGTTGAAGCGGGACAGGGAAGAAATGGCTACACCTTC.

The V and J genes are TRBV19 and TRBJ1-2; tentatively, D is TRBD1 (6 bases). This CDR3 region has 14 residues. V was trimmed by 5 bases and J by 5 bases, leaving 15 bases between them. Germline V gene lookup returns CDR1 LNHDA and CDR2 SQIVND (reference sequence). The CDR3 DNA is TGTGCCAGTAGTGCGGACAGAAAAGAGTATGGCTACACCTTC. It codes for CASSADRKEYGYTF.

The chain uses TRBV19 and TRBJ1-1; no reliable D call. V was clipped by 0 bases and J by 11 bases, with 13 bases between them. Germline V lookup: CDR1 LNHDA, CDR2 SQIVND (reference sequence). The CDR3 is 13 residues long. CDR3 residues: CASSIDGVATAFF. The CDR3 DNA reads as TGTGCCAGTAGTATAGATGGTGTCGCGACTGCTTTCTTT.

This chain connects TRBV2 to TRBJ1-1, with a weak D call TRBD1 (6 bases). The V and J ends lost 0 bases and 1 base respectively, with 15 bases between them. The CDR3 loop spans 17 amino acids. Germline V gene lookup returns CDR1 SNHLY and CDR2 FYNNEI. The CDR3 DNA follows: TGTGCCAGCAGTGAAGCCGAAGGTACAGGGCCGAACACTGAAGCTTTCTTT. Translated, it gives CASSEAEGTGPNTEAFF.

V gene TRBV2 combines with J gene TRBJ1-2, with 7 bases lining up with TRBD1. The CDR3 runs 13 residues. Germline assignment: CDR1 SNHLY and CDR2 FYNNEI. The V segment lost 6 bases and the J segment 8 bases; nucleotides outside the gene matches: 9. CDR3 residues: CASSLRQGGGYTF. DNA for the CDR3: TGTGCCAGCAGCCTCAGACAGGGAGGCGGCTACACCTTC.

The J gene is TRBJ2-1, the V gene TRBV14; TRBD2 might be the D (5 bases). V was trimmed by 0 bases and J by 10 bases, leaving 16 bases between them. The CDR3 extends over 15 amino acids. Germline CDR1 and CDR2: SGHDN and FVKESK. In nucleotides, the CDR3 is TGTGCCAGCAGCCAAGATCAGCTAGCTCGGCGGGAGCAGTTCTTC. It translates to CASSQDQLARREQFF. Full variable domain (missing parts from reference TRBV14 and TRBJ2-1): EAGVTQFPSHSVIEKGQTVTLRCDPISGHDNLYWYRRVMGKEIKFLLHFVKESKQDESGMPNNRFLAERTGGTYSTLKVQPAELEDSGVYFCASSQDQLARREQFFGPGTRLTVL.

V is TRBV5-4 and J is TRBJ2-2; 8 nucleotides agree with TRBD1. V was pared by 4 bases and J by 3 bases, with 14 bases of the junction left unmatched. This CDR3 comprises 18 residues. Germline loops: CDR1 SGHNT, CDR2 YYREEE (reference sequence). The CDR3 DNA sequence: TGTGCCAGCAGCCCTACAGACAGGGGCCCCACTCACACCGGGGAGCTGTTTTTT. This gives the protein CASSPTDRGPTHTGELFF.

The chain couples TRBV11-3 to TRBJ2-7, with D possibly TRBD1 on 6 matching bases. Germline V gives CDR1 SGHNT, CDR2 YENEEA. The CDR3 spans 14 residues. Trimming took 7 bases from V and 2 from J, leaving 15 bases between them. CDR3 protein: CASMRRNRAYEQYV. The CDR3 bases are TGTGCCAGCATGAGGCGGAACAGGGCCTACGAGCAGTACGTC.

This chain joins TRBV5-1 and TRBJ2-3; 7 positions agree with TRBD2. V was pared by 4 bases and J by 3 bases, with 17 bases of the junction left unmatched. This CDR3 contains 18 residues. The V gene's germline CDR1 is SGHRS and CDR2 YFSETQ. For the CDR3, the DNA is TGCGCCAGCAGCCCGGAAGATCAGGGACTAAGAGGGACAGATACGCAGTATTTT. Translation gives CASSPEDQGLRGTDTQYF.

The CDR3 reads CASSTGNGYTF. The DNA of the CDR3 is TGTGCCAGCAGTACAGGGAATGGCTACACCTTC. V gene TRBV28 combines with J gene TRBJ1-2, with D maybe TRBD1 (6 bases). CDR3 size: 11 residues. Germline assignment: CDR1 MDHEN and CDR2 SYDVKM. Trimming stripped 5 bases from V and 6 bases from J, with 7 bases between.

DNA for the CDR3: TGTGCCAGCAGTGGATCTAGCGGGAGCTGGGTCGATGAGCAGTTCTTC. Protein product: CASSGSSGSWVDEQFF. The V and J genes are TRBV6-2 or TRBV6-3 and TRBJ2-1; 10 bases fit TRBD2. CDR1 is MNHEY and CDR2 is SVGEGT in the germline V gene. V gave up 5 bases and J gave up 8 bases; unmatched junction bases: 12. This CDR3 is 16 amino acids long.

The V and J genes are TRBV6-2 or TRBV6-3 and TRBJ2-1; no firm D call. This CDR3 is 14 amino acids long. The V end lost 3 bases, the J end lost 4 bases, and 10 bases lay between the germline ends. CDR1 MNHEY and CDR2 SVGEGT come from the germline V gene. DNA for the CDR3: TGTGCCAGCAGTTATAGGCGGTCGTACAATGAGCAGTTCTTC. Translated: CASSYRRSYNEQFF.

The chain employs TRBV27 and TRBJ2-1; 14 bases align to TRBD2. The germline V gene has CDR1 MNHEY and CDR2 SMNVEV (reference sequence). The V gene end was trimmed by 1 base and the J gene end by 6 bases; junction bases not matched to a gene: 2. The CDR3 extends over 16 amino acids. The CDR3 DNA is TGTGCCAGCAGTTTATATGGGACTAGCGGGAGCAATGAGCAGTTCTTC. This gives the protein CASSLYGTSGSNEQFF.

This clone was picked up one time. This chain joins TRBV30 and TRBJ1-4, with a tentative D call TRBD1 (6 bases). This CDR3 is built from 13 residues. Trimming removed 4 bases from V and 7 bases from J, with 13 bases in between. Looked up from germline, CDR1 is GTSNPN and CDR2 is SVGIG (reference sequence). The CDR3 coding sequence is TGTGCCTGGAACAGGGAGAGTGGTGAAAAACTGTTTTTT. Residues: CAWNRESGEKLFF.

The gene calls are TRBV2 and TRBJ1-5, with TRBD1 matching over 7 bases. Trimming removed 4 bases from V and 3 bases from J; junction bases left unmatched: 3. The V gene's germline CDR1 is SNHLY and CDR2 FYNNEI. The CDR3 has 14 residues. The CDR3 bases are TGTGCCAGCAGTGCAGGGGGTCTCAATCAGCCCCAGCATTTT. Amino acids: CASSAGGLNQPQHF.